The next 10 T cell receptor beta chains were all read from a single sample in a study of blood T cells in healthy people across ages. Together with a sample-barcoded 5' primer, a J-beta primer mix was included in a second PCR lasting about 7 to 11 cycles. TCRdb called the 5' RACE reads again in MiXCR, with one record for every CDR3 protein. The sample lists 630,000 or so distinct CDR3 sequences, 32% occurring once. Sequenced sample: blood. Receptors were obtained from a woman of 80 years or more in good health.

This rearrangement joins TRBV5-1 to TRBJ2-1; D unresolved. From germline, CDR1 is SGHRS and CDR2 YFSETQ. Trimming left V 5 bases short and J 0 bases short, with 12 bases between. This CDR3 comprises 15 residues. CDR3 residues: CASRETVSSYNEQFF. CDR3 sequence (DNA): TGCGCCAGCAGAGAGACGGTGAGCTCCTACAATGAGCAGTTCTTC.

The count of this clonotype is one. The chain links TRBV5-1 to TRBJ2-1; 12 nucleotides align to TRBD2. This CDR3 region has 15 residues. Germline CDR1 and CDR2: SGHRS and YFSETQ. J gave up 7 bases and V 1 base, and 3 bases lay outside the gene matches. The CDR3 protein is CASSLTSGGMNEQFF. The CDR3 region has the DNA TGCGCCAGCAGCTTGACTAGCGGGGGGATGAATGAGCAGTTCTTC.

This clonotype was observed a few times. The J gene is TRBJ1-1, the V gene TRBV7-8; D unresolved. Germline CDR1 reads SGHVS; CDR2 reads FQNEAQ. V lost 5 bases and J lost 5, with 15 bases in between. This CDR3 has 14 amino acids. CDR3 residues: CASSRVQTGTEAFF. DNA for the CDR3: TGTGCCAGCAGCCGGGTCCAAACGGGAACTGAAGCTTTCTTT.

Note on this clonotype: A junction boundary mismatches the germline segment, possibly from a read error. The V and J genes are TRBV7-3 and TRBJ2-2; D is unclear. The CDR3 runs 15 residues. Germline V CDR1 and CDR2: SGHTA, FQGTGA. The CDR3 spells CARSPKGFGAGELFF. As DNA, the CDR3 is TGTGCCCGCAGCCCGAAAGGTTTTGGCGCCGGGGAGCTGTTTTTT.

In this sample, this clonotype turned up many times. The chain recombines TRBV20-1 with TRBJ1-2; 11 bases line up with TRBD1. Losses at the gene ends were 3 bases for V and 8 bases for J; bases not matched to a gene: 5. This CDR3 has 13 residues. The germline gives CDR1 DFQATT, CDR2 SNEGSKA (reference sequence). The CDR3 DNA reads as TGCAGTGCTAGGGACAGGGGGCGCGGGGGCTACACCTTC. The encoded protein is CSARDRGRGGYTF.

This clonotype was counted many times. The V and J genes are TRBV12-3 or TRBV12-4 and TRBJ2-3, with TRBD2 matching 14 bases. V lost 4 bases and J lost 3; bases outside the gene matches: 6. The CDR3 totals 17 residues. The CDR3 nucleotides are TGTGCCAGCAGTTCAGGGACTAGCGGGGGATATACAGATACGCAGTATTTT. This codes for CASSSGTSGGYTDTQYF.

About this clonotype: Since a much larger clone is just one base distant, this may be a read error. The chain is built from TRBV6-5 and TRBJ1-4, with a possible D match to TRBD1 (5 bases). Germline CDR1 and CDR2: MNHEY and SVGAGI. The CDR3 totals 15 residues. CDR3 sequence (DNA): TGTGCCAGCGGTTACTCGGGGGGAGGTCGGGAAAAACTGTTTTTT. This translates into CASGYSGGGREKLFF.

In its sample, this clonotype was seen a few times. The J gene is TRBJ2-5, the V gene TRBV11-2, with 7 bases lining up with TRBD2. The CDR3 consists of 15 residues. CDR1 is SGHAT, CDR2 FQNNGV, per germline. Trimming cost V 1 base and J 11 bases; bases outside gene matches: 13. The CDR3 sequence is CASSLASTSSNEQYF. For the CDR3, the DNA is TGTGCCAGCAGCTTAGCCTCGACTAGCAGCAATGAGCAGTACTTC. Together with reference TRBV11-2 and TRBJ2-5, the CDR3 gives the full variable domain: EAGVAQSPRYKIIEKRQSVAFWCNPISGHATLYWYQQILGQGPKLLIQFQNNGVVDDSQLPKDRFSAERLKGVDSTLKIQPAKLEDSAVYLCASSLASTSSNEQYFGPGTRLLVL.

As regards this clonotype: This may come from a read error, since a much larger clone is one base off. Here the CDR3 omits its conserved ending phenylalanine or tryptophan, so a read error is the likely source. The V and J genes are TRBV25-1 and TRBJ2-4; TRBD1 might be the D (5 bases). The DNA end is more similar to TRBJ2-5, so the J call may be wrong. From germline, CDR1 is MGHDK and CDR2 SYGVNS. The CDR3 loop spans 14 amino acids. As DNA, the CDR3 is TGTGCCAGCTCGTTACAGGAGATTGAAGAGACCCAGTACTAC. Its translation is CASSLQEIEETQYY.

The chain is built from TRBV5-1 and TRBJ2-1; D is undetermined. V gave up 5 bases and J gave up 7 bases, with 10 bases separating them. CDR3 length: 12 amino acids. Looked up from germline, CDR1 is SGHRS and CDR2 is YFSETQ. As DNA, the CDR3 is TGCGCCAGCAGGATAGGTAGTAATGAGCAGTTCTTC. Its protein is CASRIGSNEQFF.